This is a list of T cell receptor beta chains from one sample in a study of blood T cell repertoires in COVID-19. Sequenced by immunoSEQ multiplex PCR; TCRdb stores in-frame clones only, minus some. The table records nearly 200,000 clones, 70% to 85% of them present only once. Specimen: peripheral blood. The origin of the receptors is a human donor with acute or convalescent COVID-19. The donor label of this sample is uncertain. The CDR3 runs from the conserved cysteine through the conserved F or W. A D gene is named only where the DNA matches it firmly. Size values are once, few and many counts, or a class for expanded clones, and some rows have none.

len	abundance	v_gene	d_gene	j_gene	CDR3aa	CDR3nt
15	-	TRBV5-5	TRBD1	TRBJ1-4	CASSRQGLSNEKLFF	TGTGCCAGCAGCCGACAGGGTTTATCTAATGAAAAACTGTTTTTT
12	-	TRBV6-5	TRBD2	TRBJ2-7	CATSGGTYEQYF	TGTGCCACCTCGGGAGGGACCTACGAGCAGTACTTC
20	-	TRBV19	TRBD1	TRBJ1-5	CASSIQRDRGISIGNQPQHF	TGTGCCAGTAGTATACAGAGGGACAGGGGGATCAGTATAGGCAATCAGCCCCAGCATTTT
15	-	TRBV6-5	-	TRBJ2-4	CASSYSLGGKNIQYF	TGTGCCAGCAGTTACTCGCTGGGAGGCAAAAACATTCAGTACTTC
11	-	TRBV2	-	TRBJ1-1	CASSGGSAAFF	TGTGCCAGCAGTGGAGGGAGCGCCGCTTTCTTT
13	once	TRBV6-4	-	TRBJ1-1	CASRAGMNTEAFF	TGTGCCAGCAGGGCGGGGATGAACACTGAAGCTTTCTTT
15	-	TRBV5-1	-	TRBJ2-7	CASRYMGRENYEQYF	TGCGCCAGCAGATATATGGGCAGGGAAAATTACGAGCAGTACTTC
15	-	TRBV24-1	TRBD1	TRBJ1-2	CATSDTAGTGNGYTF	TGTGCCACCAGTGATACCGCCGGGACAGGGAATGGCTACACCTTC
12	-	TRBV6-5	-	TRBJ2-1	CASGSPYNEQFF	TGTGCCAGCGGCTCCCCCTACAATGAGCAGTTCTTC
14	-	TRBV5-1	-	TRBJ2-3	CASSRDSYTDTQYF	TGCGCCAGCAGCCGGGACTCCTACACAGATACGCAGTATTTT
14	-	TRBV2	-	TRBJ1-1	CASGATGSDTEAFF	TGTGCCAGCGGGGCCACGGGCTCGGACACTGAAGCTTTCTTT
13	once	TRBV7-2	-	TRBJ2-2	CASSRENTGELFF	TGTGCCAGCAGCCGGGAGAACACCGGGGAGCTGTTTTTT
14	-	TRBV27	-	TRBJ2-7	CASRINRDTYEQYF	TGTGCCAGCAGAATCAACAGGGACACCTACGAGCAGTACTTC
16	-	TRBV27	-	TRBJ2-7	CASSLDPLGPAYEQYF	TGTGCCAGCAGTTTAGATCCTTTGGGGCCCGCCTACGAGCAGTACTTC
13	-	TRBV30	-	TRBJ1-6	CAWSAGVPSPLHF	TGTGCCTGGAGTGCAGGGGTACCCTCACCCCTCCACTTT
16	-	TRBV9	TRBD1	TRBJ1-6	CASSVGDRGYNSPLHF	TGTGCCAGCAGCGTCGGGGACAGGGGCTATAATTCACCCCTCCACTTT
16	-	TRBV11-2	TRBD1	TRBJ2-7	CASSLLGTGGFYEQYF	TGTGCCAGCAGCCTCCTAGGGACAGGGGGGTTCTACGAGCAGTACTTC
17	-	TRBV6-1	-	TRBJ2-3	CASSDFSTFPSTDTQYF	TGTGCCAGCAGTGACTTTTCGACATTCCCTAGCACAGATACGCAGTATTTT
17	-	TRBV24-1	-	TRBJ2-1	CATSDPSLPGIATQQFF	TGTGCCACCAGTGATCCGTCACTTCCGGGGATAGCGACCCAGCAGTTCTTC
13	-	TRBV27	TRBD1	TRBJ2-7	CASKRGQTYEQYF	TGTGCCAGCAAACGGGGACAGACCTACGAGCAGTACTTC
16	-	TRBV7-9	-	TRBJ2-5	CASSSSYLDSLETQYF	TGTGCCAGCAGCTCTTCATACCTAGACAGTCTTGAGACCCAGTACTTC
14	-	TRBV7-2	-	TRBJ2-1	CASSFSSSYNEQFF	TGTGCCAGCAGCTTTAGCAGCTCCTACAATGAGCAGTTCTTC
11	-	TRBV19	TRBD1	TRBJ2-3	CASSIGQGSYF	TGTGCCAGTAGTATCGGACAGGGTTCGTATTTT
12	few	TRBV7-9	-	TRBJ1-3	CASSLSGDTIYF	TGTGCCAGCAGCTTATCGGGAGACACCATATATTTT
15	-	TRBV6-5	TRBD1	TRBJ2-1	CASSNRGDTYNEQFF	TGTGCCAGCAGTAACAGGGGGGACACCTACAATGAGCAGTTCTTC
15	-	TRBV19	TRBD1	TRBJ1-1	CASSIGGQSNTEAFF	TGTGCCAGTAGTATCGGGGGACAGTCGAACACTGAAGCTTTCTTT
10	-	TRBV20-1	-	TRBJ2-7	CSWGGYEQYF	TGCAGTTGGGGCGGCTACGAGCAGTACTTC
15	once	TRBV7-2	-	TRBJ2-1	CASSLGVTTHNEQFF	TGTGCCAGCAGCTTAGGGGTGACTACCCACAATGAGCAGTTCTTC
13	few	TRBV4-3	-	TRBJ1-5	CASSQELSQPQHF	TGCGCCAGCAGCCAAGAACTTAGTCAGCCCCAGCATTTT
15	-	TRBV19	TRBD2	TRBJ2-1	CASSSWTSDYNEQFF	TGTGCCAGTAGTAGCTGGACTAGCGATTACAATGAGCAGTTCTTC
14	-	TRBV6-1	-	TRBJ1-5	CASSESGRGQPQHF	TGTGCCAGCAGTGAATCGGGGAGAGGGCAGCCCCAGCATTTT
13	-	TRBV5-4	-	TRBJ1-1	CASSFSGDTEAFF	TGTGCCAGCAGCTTCTCGGGGGACACTGAAGCTTTCTTT
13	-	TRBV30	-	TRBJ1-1	CAGHRDRYTEAFF	TGTGCCGGTCACAGGGATCGGTACACTGAAGCTTTCTTT
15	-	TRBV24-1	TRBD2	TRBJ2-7	CATSDPGLAEYEQYF	TGTGCCACCAGTGACCCGGGACTAGCGGAATACGAGCAGTACTTC
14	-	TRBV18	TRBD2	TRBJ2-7	CASSPLSGSNEQYF	TGTGCCAGCTCACCGCTTAGCGGGAGCAACGAGCAGTACTTC
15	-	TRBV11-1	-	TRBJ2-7	CASSHSRQLAYEQYF	TGTGCCAGCAGCCATAGCCGGCAGCTAGCCTACGAGCAGTACTTC
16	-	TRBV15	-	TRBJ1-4	CATSRGGQANNEKLFF	TGTGCCACCAGCAGAGGGGGACAAGCTAATAATGAAAAACTGTTTTTT
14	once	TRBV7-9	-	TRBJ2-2	CASTDSAGTGELFF	TGTGCCAGCACGGACAGCGCCGGGACCGGGGAGCTGTTTTTT
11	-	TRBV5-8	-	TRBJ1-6	CASTRDSPLHF	TGTGCCAGCACTCGGGATTCACCCCTCCACTTT
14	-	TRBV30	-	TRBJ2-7	CAWTDGTRSYEQYF	TGTGCCTGGACCGACGGGACACGGTCCTACGAGCAGTACTTC
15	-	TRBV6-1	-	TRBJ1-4	CASSDPSGGDEKLFF	TGTGCCAGCAGTGACCCCTCCGGAGGGGATGAAAAACTGTTTTTT
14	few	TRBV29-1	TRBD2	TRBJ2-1	CSVLAGATDNEQFF	TGCAGCGTGCTAGCGGGAGCGACGGACAATGAGCAGTTCTTC
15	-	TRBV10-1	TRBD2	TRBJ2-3	CATSDSGSGTDTQYF	TGCGCCACCAGCGATAGCGGGAGTGGGACAGATACGCAGTATTTT
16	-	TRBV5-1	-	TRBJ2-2	CASSPGELVATGELFF	TGCGCCAGCAGTCCAGGGGAACTAGTGGCGACCGGGGAGCTGTTTTTT
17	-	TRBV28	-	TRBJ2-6	CASGSQALRSGANVLTF	TGTGCCAGCGGTTCCCAAGCATTACGCTCTGGGGCCAACGTCCTGACTTTC
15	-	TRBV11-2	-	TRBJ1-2	CASSSPRQTLYGYTF	TGTGCCAGCAGCTCCCCCAGACAGACCCTGTATGGCTACACCTTC
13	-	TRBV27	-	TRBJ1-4	CASSFRGREKLFF	TGTGCCAGCAGTTTTCGAGGTCGGGAAAAACTGTTTTTT
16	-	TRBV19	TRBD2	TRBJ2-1	CASTGTSGRKGGEQFF	TGTGCCAGCACAGGGACTAGCGGGAGAAAAGGCGGTGAGCAGTTCTTC
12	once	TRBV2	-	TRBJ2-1	CASRTSLEEQFF	TGTGCCAGCAGAACTAGTCTAGAGGAGCAGTTCTTC
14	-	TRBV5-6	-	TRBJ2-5	CASSFGSAGETQYF	TGTGCCAGCAGCTTCGGCAGCGCGGGGGAGACCCAGTACTTC
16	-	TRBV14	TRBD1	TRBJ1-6	CASPREEQGARSPLHF	TGTGCCAGTCCCCGGGAGGAACAGGGGGCTCGTTCACCCCTCCACTTT
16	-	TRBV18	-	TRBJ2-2	CASSPRDTMNTGELFF	TGTGCCAGCTCACCCCGGGACACAATGAACACCGGGGAGCTGTTTTTT